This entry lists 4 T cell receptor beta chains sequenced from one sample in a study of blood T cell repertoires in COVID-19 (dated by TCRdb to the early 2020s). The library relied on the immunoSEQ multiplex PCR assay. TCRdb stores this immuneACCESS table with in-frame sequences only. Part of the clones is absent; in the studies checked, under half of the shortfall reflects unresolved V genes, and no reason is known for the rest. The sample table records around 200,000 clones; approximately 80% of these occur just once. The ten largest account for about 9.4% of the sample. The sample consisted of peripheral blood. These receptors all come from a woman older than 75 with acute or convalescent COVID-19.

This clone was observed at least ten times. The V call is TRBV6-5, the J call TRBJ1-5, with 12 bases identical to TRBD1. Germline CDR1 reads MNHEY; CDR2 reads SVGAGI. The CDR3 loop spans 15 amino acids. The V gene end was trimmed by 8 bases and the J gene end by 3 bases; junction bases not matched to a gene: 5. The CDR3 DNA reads TGTGCCAGCGGGGACAGGGGGCTCGACAATCAGCCCCAGCATTTT. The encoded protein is CASGDRGLDNQPQHF.

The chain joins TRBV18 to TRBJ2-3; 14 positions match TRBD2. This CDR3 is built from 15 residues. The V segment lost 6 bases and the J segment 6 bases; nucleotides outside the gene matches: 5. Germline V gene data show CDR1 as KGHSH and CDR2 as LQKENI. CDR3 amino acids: CASSGLAGGGDTQYF. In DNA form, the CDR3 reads TGTGCCAGCTCCGGACTAGCGGGAGGCGGGGATACGCAGTATTTT.

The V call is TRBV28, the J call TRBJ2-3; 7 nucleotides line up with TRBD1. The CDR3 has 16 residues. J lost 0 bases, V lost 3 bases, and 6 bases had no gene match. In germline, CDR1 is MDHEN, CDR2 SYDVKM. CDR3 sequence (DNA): TGTGCCAGCAGTTTCCCTTGGGACAGTAGCACAGATACGCAGTATTTT. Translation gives CASSFPWDSSTDTQYF.

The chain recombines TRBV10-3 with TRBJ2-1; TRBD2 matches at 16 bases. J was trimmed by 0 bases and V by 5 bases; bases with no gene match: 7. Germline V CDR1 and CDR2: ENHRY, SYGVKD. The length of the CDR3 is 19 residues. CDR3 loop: CAISPGLAGGLGSYNEQFF. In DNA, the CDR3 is TGTGCCATCAGTCCGGGACTAGCGGGGGGGCTAGGCTCCTACAATGAGCAGTTCTTC.